This record concerns one T cell receptor (beta chain) sequence. What it binds is not known. TCRdb independently ran MiXCR on the 5' RACE reads; one entry per CDR3 protein. The data show about 300,000 distinct CDR3 sequences, 8.5% to 10% seen once. This sample is part of a study of T cells after yellow fever vaccination. Unmatched junction bases numbered 4, after V lost 0 bases and J lost 14 bases. The CDR3 is made up of 12 amino acids. Study conclusions and caveats: The secondary response was weaker but peaked faster, day 5 versus 15.

The sequence was collected from a man between 18 and 35 years old who received the YFV17D yellow fever vaccine. This sequence joins TRBV12-3 or TRBV12-4 and TRBJ2-1; 7 nucleotides match TRBD1. Specimen: CD4+ T cells sorted from PBMCs, collected 5 days after the yellow fever booster vaccination. In DNA, the CDR3 is TGTGCCAGCAGTTTAGCGCGAGGACAGGAGTTCTTC. This gives the protein CASSLARGQEFF.